This T cell receptor (beta chain) was recovered during a study of control samples from healthy donors and cancer patients. The protocol was immunoSEQ multiplex PCR, while the TCRdb copy is restricted to in-frame clones and leaves out a portion. The data hold 140,000 to 150,000 clones, with roughly 90% observed a single time. V lost 4 bases and J 10 bases, leaving 9 bases between the germline ends. The germline V gene encodes CDR1 KGHSH and CDR2 LQKENI. The CDR3 has 11 amino acids. This clonotype was obtained from a man between 25 and 39 years old in good health. Material for sequencing was blood. This rearrangement joins TRBV18 to TRBJ2-3, with no clear D. The CDR3 nucleotides read TGTGCCAGCTCACGCACTGGTGCGCAGTATTTT. It is translated as CASSRTGAQYF.